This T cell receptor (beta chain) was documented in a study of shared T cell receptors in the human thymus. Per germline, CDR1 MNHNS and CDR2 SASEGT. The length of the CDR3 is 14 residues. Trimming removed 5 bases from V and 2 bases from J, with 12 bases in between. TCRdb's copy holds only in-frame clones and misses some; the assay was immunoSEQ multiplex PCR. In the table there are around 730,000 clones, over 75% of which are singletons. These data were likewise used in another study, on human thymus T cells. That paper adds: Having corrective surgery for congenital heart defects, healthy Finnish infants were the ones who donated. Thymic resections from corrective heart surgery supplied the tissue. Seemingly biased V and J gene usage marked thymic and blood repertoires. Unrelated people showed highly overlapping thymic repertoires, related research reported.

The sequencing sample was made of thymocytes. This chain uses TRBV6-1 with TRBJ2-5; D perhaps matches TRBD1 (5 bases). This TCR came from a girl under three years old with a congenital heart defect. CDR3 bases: TGTGCCAGCAGTCTAATAGGGGTACAAGAGACCCAGTACTTC. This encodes CASSLIGVQETQYF.